This T cell receptor (beta chain) was obtained from a study of breast tumors, draining lymph nodes, adjacent tissues. TCRdb re-derived calls from the multiplex PCR reads in MiXCR, one entry per CDR3 protein. The sample has some 150,000 distinct CDR3 sequences, about 33% seen once; the top ten hold 3% to 4.5%. Axillary draining lymph nodes of breast cancer patients supplied the node samples. This clonotype has only a few counts. The CDR3 consists of 12 residues. From germline, CDR1 is SGHDN and CDR2 FVKESK. Trimming removed 2 bases from V and 7 bases from J, with 5 bases in between. The sequence derives from a female donor with breast cancer. Some clones in this sample may be carry-over from other donors' samples. The rearrangement uses TRBV14 and TRBJ1-4, with D uncertain. Material for sequencing was axillary lymph node tissue. The CDR3 region is CASSQNSEKLFF. The CDR3 DNA reads as TGTGCCAGCAGCCAAAACAGTGAAAAACTGTTTTTT.